This record looks at one T cell receptor beta chain sequence and its context. The data originate from a study of blood T cell repertoires in COVID-19. Study-level background: Acute-phase and convalescent COVID-19 samples originated in the United States, Italy and Spain. PBMCs, B-cell-depleted T cells, or T cells were the source of the cDNA or gDNA that made up the material.

The CDR3 is 18 amino acids. The germline V gene has CDR1 MNHNS and CDR2 SASEGT. With 3 bases clipped from V and 0 bases from J, the junction kept 11 bases outside the gene matches. In the authors' methods: The assay estimated nucleated cells by amplifying reference gene primers. This table comes from immunoSEQ multiplex PCR, and its TCRdb copy is limited to in-frame clones, with some not included. D and trimming come from the DNA, and the V and J calls and clone size come from that table. The sample lists 110,000 to 150,000 clones; 80% to 85% were seen once. V gene TRBV6-1 combines with J gene TRBJ2-3; 8 bases agree with TRBD2. Sequenced: peripheral blood. This receptor was obtained from a human donor in a cohort sampled during active COVID-19. The CDR3: CASSDGTSGRASTDTQYF. The DNA for the CDR3 is TGTGCCAGCAGTGACGGGACTAGTGGACGGGCTAGCACAGATACGCAGTATTTT.